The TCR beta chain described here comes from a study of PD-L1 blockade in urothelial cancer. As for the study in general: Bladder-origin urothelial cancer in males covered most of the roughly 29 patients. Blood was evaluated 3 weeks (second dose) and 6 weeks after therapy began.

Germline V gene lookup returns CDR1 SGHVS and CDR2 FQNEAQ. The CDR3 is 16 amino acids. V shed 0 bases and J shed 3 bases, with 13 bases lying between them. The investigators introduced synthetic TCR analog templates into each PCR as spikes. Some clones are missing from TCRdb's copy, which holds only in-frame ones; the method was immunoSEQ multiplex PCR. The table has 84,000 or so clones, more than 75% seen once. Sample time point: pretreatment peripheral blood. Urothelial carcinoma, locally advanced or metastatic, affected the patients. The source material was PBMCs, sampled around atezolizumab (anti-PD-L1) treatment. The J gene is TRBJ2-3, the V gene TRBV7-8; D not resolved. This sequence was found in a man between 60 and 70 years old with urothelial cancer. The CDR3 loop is CASSLAAGPITDTQYF. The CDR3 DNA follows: TGTGCCAGCAGCTTAGCGGCAGGTCCCATAACAGATACGCAGTATTTT.